This T cell receptor beta chain was sequenced in a study of human T cells and chemical hapten exposure. Turning to the study itself: Diphenylcyclopropenone was applied weekly to patients' scalps across the roughly 24-week study.

TCRdb itself ran the RACE reads through MiXCR, one entry per CDR3 protein. The sample carries 300,000 to 400,000 distinct CDR3 sequences, about 7% recorded once. Time point described: patch test 1, 2 weeks after DPC sensitization. Treatment defined: therapeutic diphenylcyclopropenone sensitization with weekly scalp DPC. V was pared by 7 bases and J by 0 bases, with 12 bases of the junction left unmatched. This CDR3 has 17 residues. In its sample, this clonotype was seen a few times. This clonotype originated in a woman younger than 30 with alopecia areata. Some clones in this sample may be carry-over from other donors' samples. The chain recombines TRBV12-3 or TRBV12-4 with TRBJ1-5; the match to TRBD1 covers 7 bases. The input for sequencing was whole blood, taken in connection with sensitization to the hapten diphenylcyclopropenone (DPC). The CDR3 protein is CASKITGTDYSNQPQHF. CDR3 sequence (DNA): TGTGCCAGCAAGATTACCGGGACAGACTATAGCAATCAGCCCCAGCATTTT.